This T cell receptor (beta chain) was found in a study of blood T cell repertoires in COVID-19. On the study more broadly: The United States, Italy and Spain were the sources of the acute and convalescent COVID-19 samples.

The repertoire was sequenced with immunoSEQ multiplex PCR; TCRdb's copy has only in-frame clones and lacks some. The sample lists about 190,000 clones; 70% to 85% were seen once. CDR3 length equals 20 residues. The germline V gene encodes CDR1 SGHVS and CDR2 FQNEAQ. V gave up 2 bases and J gave up 0 bases; unmatched junction bases: 13. This TCR was sampled from a man in his forties or fifties who had recovered from COVID-19. The chain has TRBV7-8 and TRBJ1-4, with 9 bases fitting TRBD1. Material for sequencing was peripheral blood. The CDR3 bases are TGTGCCAGCAGCTTATATTCCAGTTGGGACAGGGCGGCAACTAATGAAAAACTGTTTTTT. Encoded protein: CASSLYSSWDRAATNEKLFF.